The 20 T cell receptor beta chains below come from one sample, sequenced in a study of early T cells in non-severe SARS-CoV-2 infection. TCRdb analysed the 5' RACE reads with MiXCR anew, one entry per CDR3 protein. This sample has 50,000 to 70,000 distinct CDR3 sequences, with 6.5% to 8.5% found just once. Material for sequencing was whole blood. The receptor source for this set is an adult who was a healthcare worker with PCR-confirmed SARS-CoV-2 infection or an uninfected control (not recorded which).

This clonotype was observed a few times. The rearrangement uses TRBV9 and TRBJ2-2; D not certain. V was trimmed by 0 bases and J by 6 bases, leaving 6 bases between them. Germline V gene data show CDR1 as SGDLS and CDR2 as YYNGEE. The CDR3 contains 13 residues. The CDR3 DNA reads TGTGCCAGCAGCGTAGACATTCCCGGGGAGCTGTTTTTT. It codes for CASSVDIPGELFF. The whole variable domain, filled in from reference TRBV9 and TRBJ2-2, reads DSGVTQTPKHLITATGQRVTLRCSPRSGDLSVYWYQQSLDQGLQFLIQYYNGEERAKGNILERFSAQQFPDLHSELNLSSLELGDSALYFCASSVDIPGELFFGEGSRLTVL.

This clonotype showed up many times. This sequence joins TRBV7-9 and TRBJ2-7, with TRBD2 as a possible D gene (6 bases). V lost 3 bases to trimming and J lost 2 bases, with 14 bases between them. The CDR3 sequence is 15 residues long. Germline lookup yields CDR1 SEHNR and CDR2 FQNEAQ (reference sequence). The chain's CDR3 is CASSLTGTPTYEQYF. Written as DNA, the CDR3 is TGTGCCAGCAGCTTGACCGGGACTCCCACCTACGAGCAGTACTTC.

The CDR3 protein is CAISERIPPYEQYF. In nucleotides, the CDR3 is TGTGCCATCAGTGAGCGGATTCCACCCTACGAGCAGTACTTC. The V and J genes are TRBV10-3 and TRBJ2-7; D remains unclear. Trimming pared 2 bases from V and 2 bases from J, leaving 10 bases between. There are 14 residues in the CDR3. The germline V gene has CDR1 ENHRY and CDR2 SYGVKD.

This clonotype was detected ten times or more. The CDR3 DNA is TGTGCCAGCAGTTCGAACACCGGGGAGCTGTTTTTT. Translated: CASSSNTGELFF. V is TRBV3-1 and J is TRBJ2-2, with D uncertain. Germline assignment: CDR1 LGHDT and CDR2 YNNKEL (reference sequence). V was trimmed by 6 bases and J by 0 bases, leaving 2 bases between them. The CDR3 contains 12 residues.

In this sample, this clonotype turned up many times. The chain uses TRBV7-9 and TRBJ2-2, with 7 bases fitting TRBD1. CDR1 is SEHNR and CDR2 is FQNEAQ in the germline V gene (reference sequence). V trimming: 5 bases; J trimming: 2 bases; junction bases outside the gene matches: 5. The CDR3 has 15 residues. The CDR3 loop reads CASSPRGSNTGELFF. In DNA form, the CDR3 reads TGTGCCAGCAGCCCCAGGGGGTCTAACACCGGGGAGCTGTTTTTT.

This clonotype was recorded at least ten times. The V call is TRBV5-1, the J call TRBJ2-7; no clear D. This CDR3 contains 14 residues. CDR1 is SGHRS, CDR2 YFSETQ, per germline. V dropped 2 bases and J dropped 0 bases, with 9 bases sitting between them. The CDR3 reads CASSLATDSYEQYF. For the CDR3, the DNA is TGCGCCAGCAGCTTAGCGACGGACTCCTACGAGCAGTACTTC.

This clonotype was found many times. CDR3 sequence: CASSLILAGEQYF. In DNA, the CDR3 is TGTGCCAGCAGCTTAATACTAGCGGGAGAGCAGTACTTC. The V and J genes are TRBV11-2 and TRBJ2-7, with 10 bases lining up with TRBD2. Germline CDR1 and CDR2: SGHAT and FQNNGV. The CDR3 extends over 13 amino acids. After removal of 2 bases from V and 7 bases from J, the junction contained 2 bases not matched to a gene.

This clonotype was recorded at least ten times. V is TRBV9 and J is TRBJ1-2, with D unresolved. Germline-derived CDR1 and CDR2 are SGDLS and YYNGEE. V shed 4 bases and J shed 4 bases, with 14 bases lying between them. This CDR3 spans 14 amino acids. The CDR3 region is CASSPVVGIYGYTF. The CDR3 nucleotides read TGTGCCAGCAGCCCCGTAGTTGGGATCTATGGCTACACCTTC.

This clonotype was observed at least ten times. The V call is TRBV9, the J call TRBJ1-2; D possibly corresponds to TRBD1 (5 bases). Germline loops: CDR1 SGDLS, CDR2 YYNGEE. V shed 3 bases and J shed 13 bases, with 16 bases lying between them. The CDR3 spans 12 residues. CDR3 region: CASSAWDGPGTF. The DNA for the CDR3 is TGTGCCAGCAGCGCTTGGGACGGCCCGGGCACCTTC. Looking up the rest from reference TRBV9 and TRBJ1-2 gives the full variable domain: DSGVTQTPKHLITATGQRVTLRCSPRSGDLSVYWYQQSLDQGLQFLIQYYNGEERAKGNILERFSAQQFPDLHSELNLSSLELGDSALYFCASSAWDGPGTFGSGTRLTVV.

V usage is TRBV12-3 or TRBV12-4 and J usage is TRBJ1-5; possible D gene TRBD1, 6 bases. V lost 2 bases and J lost 5, with 10 bases in between. The CDR3 extends over 14 amino acids. In nucleotides, the CDR3 is TGTGCCAGCAGTTTAAGGGCAGGGGATCAGCCCCAGCATTTT. This codes for CASSLRAGDQPQHF.

This clonotype has only a few counts. The chain employs TRBV28 and TRBJ1-6; 8 bases match TRBD1. CDR3 length: 16 residues. V gave up 7 bases and J gave up 8 bases; unmatched junction bases: 13. Germline V gene lookup returns CDR1 MDHEN and CDR2 SYDVKM. The CDR3 DNA follows: TGTGCCAGCACTAGGGACAGGCGAGGGAGGGATTCACCCCTCCACTTT. Translating gives CASTRDRRGRDSPLHF. Complete variable domain (other parts from reference TRBV28 and TRBJ1-6): DVKVTQSSRYLVKRTGEKVFLECVQDMDHENMFWYRQDPGLGLRLIYFSYDVKMKEKGDIPEGYSVSREKKERFSLILESASTNQTSMYLCASTRDRRGRDSPLHFGNGTRLTVT.

This clonotype was recorded only once. The V and J genes are TRBV28 and TRBJ2-7; D uncertain. The V end was cut by 1 base, the J end by 5 bases, with 15 bases between. The germline CDR1 and CDR2 sequences are MDHEN and SYDVKM. CDR3 length: 15 residues. The CDR3 reads CASSLSPRSLNEQYF. The CDR3 DNA is TGTGCCAGCAGTTTATCCCCCAGGAGTCTCAACGAGCAGTACTTC.

This clonotype was seen a few times. The V gene is TRBV5-1, the J gene TRBJ2-7; TRBD1 matches 7 bases. V shed 1 base and J 2 bases; nucleotides not matched to a gene: 6. CDR3 length: 15 residues. The V gene's germline CDR1 is SGHRS and CDR2 YFSETQ. The CDR3 loop is CASSLSGQTTYEQYF. In DNA, the CDR3 is TGCGCCAGCAGCTTGTCGGGACAGACAACCTACGAGCAGTACTTC.

This clonotype has a handful of counts. The chain has TRBV3-1 and TRBJ2-3, with D unclear. This CDR3 contains 13 residues. The V gene lost 2 bases and the J gene lost 5 bases, with 8 bases spanning the gap. Germline V gives CDR1 LGHDT, CDR2 YNNKEL (reference sequence). CDR3 sequence: CASSQFLGDTQYF. CDR3 DNA sequence: TGTGCCAGCAGCCAATTTCTAGGAGATACGCAGTATTTT.

The J gene is TRBJ2-7, the V gene TRBV18; tentatively, D is TRBD1 or TRBD2 (6 bases each). Deletions cut 3 bases from V and 5 bases from J, with 14 bases between. The CDR3 consists of 14 residues. Germline loops: CDR1 KGHSH, CDR2 LQKENI. In DNA form, the CDR3 reads TGTGCCAGCTCACCTGAGACTAGGGGGGACGAGCAGTACTTC. Protein: CASSPETRGDEQYF. The full variable domain, in which reference TRBV18 and TRBJ2-7 provide the parts outside the CDR3, is NAGVMQNPRHLVRRRGQEARLRCSPMKGHSHVYWYRQLPEEGLKFMVYLQKENIIDESGMPKERFSAEFPKEGPSILRIQQVVRGDSAAYFCASSPETRGDEQYFGPGTRLTVT.

The sample holds many counts of this clonotype. The chain combines TRBV2 with TRBJ2-7; maybe TRBD1 (6 bases). This CDR3 comprises 13 residues. Trimming took 3 bases from V and 2 from J, leaving 8 bases between them. CDR1 SNHLY and CDR2 FYNNEI come from the germline V gene. The CDR3 nucleotides read TGTGCCAGCAGTGATGGACAGACCTACGAGCAGTACTTC. Translated, it gives CASSDGQTYEQYF.

This clonotype was observed a handful of times. The genes are TRBV20-1 and TRBJ2-1; TRBD2 might be the D (6 bases). The CDR3 consists of 12 residues. V was clipped by 1 base and J by 6 bases, with 7 bases between them. CDR1 and CDR2 (germline): DFQATT, SNEGSKA (reference sequence). The CDR3 DNA reads as TGCAGTGCTAGAGTGGGGGGCAATGAGCAGTTCTTC. Translation gives CSARVGGNEQFF.

This clonotype has more than one count but fewer than ten. The genes are TRBV2 and TRBJ2-1; TRBD1 aligns across 9 bases. The germline V gene has CDR1 SNHLY and CDR2 FYNNEI. V shed 5 bases, J shed 12 bases, and the junction held 8 bases outside the gene matches. The CDR3 totals 13 residues. The CDR3 region is CASSWTGAGVQFF. CDR3 in DNA: TGTGCCAGCAGTTGGACAGGGGCTGGGGTGCAGTTCTTC.

This clonotype appeared a few times. This chain uses TRBV4-2 with TRBJ1-6; 7 bases line up with TRBD1. CDR1 and CDR2 from the germline V gene are LGHNA and YNFKEQ. The V and J ends lost 7 bases and 3 bases, in that order; junction bases with no gene match: 12. The CDR3 is made up of 17 amino acids. CDR3 sequence: CASTLRGGPVYNSPLHF. Here the CDR3 DNA reads TGTGCCAGCACCCTCCGAGGGGGCCCTGTCTATAATTCACCCCTCCACTTT.

This clonotype was recorded many times. This rearrangement joins TRBV7-3 to TRBJ2-6; D is undetermined. Germline values: CDR1 SGHTA, CDR2 FQGTGA. The CDR3 runs 13 residues. Trimming shortened V by 6 bases and J by 0 bases, and 3 bases separated the two germline ends. The CDR3 spells CASRISGANVLTF. The CDR3, as DNA: TGTGCCAGCAGGATCTCTGGGGCCAACGTCCTGACTTTC.